The clone carrying this T cell receptor (beta chain) has a single count. Its antigen is undetermined. Trimming pared 0 bases from V and 7 bases from J, leaving 8 bases between. The CDR3 is 12 residues long. Looked up from germline, CDR1 is GTSNPN and CDR2 is SVGIG (reference sequence). The sample comes from a study of cytotoxic CD8 clonotypes in ibrutinib-treated CLL. Turning to the study itself: Some 24 partial and 2 complete responses; at median roughly 68 months, 14 remitted, about 12 progressed. Overall study findings and caveats: Measured clonality at baseline was greater than in age-matched healthy donors and tracked with circulating CD8+ T-cell counts. Public clonotypes occurred uncommonly; on treatment, they contracted or remained stable. Clonality increased at ibrutinib response, then returned toward baseline at progression.

Measured with immunoSEQ multiplex PCR; TCRdb has only the in-frame clones, and not every one. This sample yields tens of thousands of clones, of which approximately 77% are seen a single time; approximately 7.3% belongs to the top ten. This TCR was sampled from a human donor with chronic lymphocytic leukemia. Specimen: PBMCs, collected before ibrutinib treatment. The chain links TRBV30 to TRBJ2-3; D gene uncertain. CDR3 region: CAWSVIRNTQYF. For the CDR3, the DNA is TGTGCCTGGAGTGTAATCCGAAATACGCAGTATTTT.